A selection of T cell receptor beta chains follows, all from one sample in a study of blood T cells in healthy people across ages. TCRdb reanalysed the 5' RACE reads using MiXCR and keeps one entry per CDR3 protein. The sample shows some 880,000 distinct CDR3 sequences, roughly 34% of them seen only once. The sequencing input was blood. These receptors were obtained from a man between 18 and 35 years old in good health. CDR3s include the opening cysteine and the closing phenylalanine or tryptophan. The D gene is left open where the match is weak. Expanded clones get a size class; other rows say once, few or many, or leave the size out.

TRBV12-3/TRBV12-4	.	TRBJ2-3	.	TGTGCCAGCCGCCCCGGGAAGCCTCATACGCAGTATTTT	CASRPGKPHTQYF
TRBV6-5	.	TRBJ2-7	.	TGTGCCAGCAGTTACTCGGAGGGTTTGTCCTACGAGCAGTACTTC	CASSYSEGLSYEQYF
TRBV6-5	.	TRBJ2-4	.	TGTGCCAGCAGTTATCAAGTAACGAGGCCATCCTTCATAGCCAAAAACATTCAGTACTTC	CASSYQVTRPSFIAKNIQYF
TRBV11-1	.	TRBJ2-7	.	TGTGCCAGCAGCTCATCAGGTTATTCCTACAATGAGCAGTACTTC	CASSSSGYSYNEQYF
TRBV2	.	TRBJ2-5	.	TGTGCCAGCAGGCTCGCCCTAGCCCGCTTGGGGAATGAGCAGTACTTC	CASRLALARLGNEQYF
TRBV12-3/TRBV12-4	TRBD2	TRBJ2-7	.	TGTGCCAGCAGTTTGACTAGCGGGGGGGCAGTAGCCTACGAGCAGTACTTC	CASSLTSGGAVAYEQYF
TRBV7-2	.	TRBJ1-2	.	TGTGCCAGCAGCTTATCGTCAGGAACCACTCGCGGCTACACCTTC	CASSLSSGTTRGYTF
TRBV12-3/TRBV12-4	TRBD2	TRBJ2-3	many	TGTGCCAGCAGTTATTACAGCGGGGGGGGGACCACAGATACGCAGTATTTT	CASSYYSGGGTTDTQYF
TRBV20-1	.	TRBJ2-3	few	TGCAGTGCTAGAGTGGGGGTAACAGATACGCAGTATTTT	CSARVGVTDTQYF
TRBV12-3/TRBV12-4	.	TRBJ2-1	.	TGTGCCAGCTCCTCGGTATCAGGGGCGCCCAAGAGAGGGCAGTTCTTC	CASSSVSGAPKRGQFF
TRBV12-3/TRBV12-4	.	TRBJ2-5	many	TGTGCCAGCAGTCCCCCCGCAGGGTCTGGGACCCAGTACTTC	CASSPPAGSGTQYF
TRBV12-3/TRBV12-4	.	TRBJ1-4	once	TGTGCCAGCAGTCCCGGGAGATACCTAGTTGATGAAAAACTGTTTTTT	CASSPGRYLVDEKLFF
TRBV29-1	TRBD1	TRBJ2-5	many	TGCAGCGTGGCGGGACAGGCACAAGAGACCCAGTACTTC	CSVAGQAQETQYF
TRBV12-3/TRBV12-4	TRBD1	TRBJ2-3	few	TGTGCCAGCAGTTTAGCGAGGACAGGGACAGATACGCAGTATTTT	CASSLARTGTDTQYF
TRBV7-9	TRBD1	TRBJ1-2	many	TGTGCCAGCAGGCCCACCGACAGGGGCCCGGGCGGCTACACCTTC	CASRPTDRGPGGYTF
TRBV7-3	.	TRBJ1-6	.	TGTGCCAGCAGCTCCACTCCGGGACGGATCAATTCACCCCTCCACTTT	CASSSTPGRINSPLHF
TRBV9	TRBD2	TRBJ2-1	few	TGTGCCAGCAGCGTAGGACTAGCCTCTTACAATGAGCAGTTCTTC	CASSVGLASYNEQFF
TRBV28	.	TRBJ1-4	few	TGTGCCAGCAGAATGACAGCAACTAATGAAAAACTGTTTTTT	CASRMTATNEKLFF
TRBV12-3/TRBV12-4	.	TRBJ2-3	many	TGCGCCAGCAGCAATAGGGGCGATACGCAGTATTTT	CASSNRGDTQYF
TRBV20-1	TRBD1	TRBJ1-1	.	TGCAGTGCTAGCTCAGCAGGGGGGTACACTGAAGCTTTCTTT	CSASSAGGYTEAFF
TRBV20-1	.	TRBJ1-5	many	TGCAGTGCTAGGTATAGGGGGAGCCTTAGCAATCAGCCCCAGCATTTT	CSARYRGSLSNQPQHF
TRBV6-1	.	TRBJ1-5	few	TGTGCCAGCAGTGAAGCCGAAGGGGCAGGCAATCAGCCCCAGCATTTT	CASSEAEGAGNQPQHF
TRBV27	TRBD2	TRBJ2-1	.	TGTGCCAGCAGTTTATGGCGGGGGGCCCAACACAATGAGCAGTCCTTC	CASSLWRGAQHNEQSF
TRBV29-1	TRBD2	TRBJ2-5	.	TGCAGCGTTGACGGGGGGGCAGAGACCCAGTACTTC	CSVDGGAETQYF
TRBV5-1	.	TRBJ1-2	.	TGCGCCAGCAGCTTGTCTACCCAGAACTATGGCTACACCTTC	CASSLSTQNYGYTF
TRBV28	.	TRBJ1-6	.	TGTGCCAGCGTTCAGACACTCCGGTTGAATTCACCCCTCCACTTT	CASVQTLRLNSPLHF
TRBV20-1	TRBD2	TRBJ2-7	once	TGCAGTGCTAGAGGGACTAGCGGGAGGGAATACAATGAGCAGTACTTC	CSARGTSGREYNEQYF
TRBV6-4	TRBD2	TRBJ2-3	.	TGTGCCAGCAGTGAATACCCTACGGGGGGAATCACAGATACGCAGTATTTT	CASSEYPTGGITDTQYF
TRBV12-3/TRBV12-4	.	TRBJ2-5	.	TGTGCCAGCAGTCCTGGAGGGGGGGCCTACAATGAGCAGTACTTC	CASSPGGGAYNEQYF
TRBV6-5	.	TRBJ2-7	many	TGTGCCAGCTGGTCCTACGAGCAGTACTTC	CASWSYEQYF